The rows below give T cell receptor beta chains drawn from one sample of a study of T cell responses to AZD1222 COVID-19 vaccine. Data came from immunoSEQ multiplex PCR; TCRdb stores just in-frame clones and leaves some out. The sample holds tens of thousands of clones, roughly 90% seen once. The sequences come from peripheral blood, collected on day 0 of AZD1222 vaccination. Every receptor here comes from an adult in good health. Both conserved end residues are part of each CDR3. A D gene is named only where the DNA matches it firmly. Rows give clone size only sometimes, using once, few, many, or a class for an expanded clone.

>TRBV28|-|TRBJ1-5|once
TGTGCCAGCAGCCCCCTTATCCTTACGGGCAATCAGCCCCAGCATTTT
CASSPLILTGNQPQHF
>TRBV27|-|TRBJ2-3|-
TGTGCCAGCAGTTCCCTAGGGGTAGCGGCATTTATAGATACGCAGTATTTT
CASSSLGVAAFIDTQYF
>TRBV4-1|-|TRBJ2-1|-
TGCGCCAGCAGCCAGTACAGGGCAACGGATGAGCAGTTCTTC
CASSQYRATDEQFF
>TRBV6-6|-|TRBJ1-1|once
TGTGCCAGTATGGGACGGCAGAACACTGAAGCTTTCTTT
CASMGRQNTEAFF
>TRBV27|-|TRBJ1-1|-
TGTGCCAGCAGTTTGTCGTCCAACTTGAACACTGAAGCTTTCTTT
CASSLSSNLNTEAFF
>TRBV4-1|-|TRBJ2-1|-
TGCGCCAGCAGCCAAACAACAATTTCAGGGGTGCAGCAGTTCTTC
CASSQTTISGVQQFF
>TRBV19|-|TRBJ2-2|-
TGTGCCAGTAGTCTCAGGGGCGTCGGCACCGGGGAGCTGTTTTTT
CASSLRGVGTGELFF
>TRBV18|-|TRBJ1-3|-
TGTGCCAGCTCACCAAACCGGGACTTCTCTGGAAACACCATATATTTT
CASSPNRDFSGNTIYF
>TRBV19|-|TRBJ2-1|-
TGTGCCAGTAGTATAGAGGGAGGCCCCTACAATGAGCAGTTCTTC
CASSIEGGPYNEQFF
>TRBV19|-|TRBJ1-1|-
TGTGCCAGCAAAGAGCAGGAGACTGAAGCTTTCTTT
CASKEQETEAFF
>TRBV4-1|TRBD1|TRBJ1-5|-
TGCGCCAGCAGCCTTGACAGGGGAAGCAATCAGCCCCAGCATTTT
CASSLDRGSNQPQHF
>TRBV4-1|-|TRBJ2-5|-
TGCGCCAGCGGATTGACAGGGGAGGGCCTGGAGACCCAGTACTTC
CASGLTGEGLETQYF
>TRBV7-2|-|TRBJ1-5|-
TGTGCCAGCAGCTTAGTGGGGGGGGTCGGTAATCAGCCCCAGCATTTT
CASSLVGGVGNQPQHF
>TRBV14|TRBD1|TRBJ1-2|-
TGTGCCAGCAGCCAAGATGACAGGGGATGGTATGGCTACACCTTC
CASSQDDRGWYGYTF
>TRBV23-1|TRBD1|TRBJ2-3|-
TGCGCCAGCAGTCAGATCGGGACAGGGGGCTTCCCCCCGCTTGGCACAGATACGCAGTATTTT
CASSQIGTGGFPPLGTDTQYF
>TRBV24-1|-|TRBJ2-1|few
TGTGCCACCGCGGGGCAGGGCTACAATGAGCAGTTCTTC
CATAGQGYNEQFF
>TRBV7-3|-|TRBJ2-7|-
TGTGCCAGCAGCTCTGGGGGGTCAACCTACGAGCAGTACTTC
CASSSGGSTYEQYF
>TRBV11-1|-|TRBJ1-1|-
TGTGCCAGCAGCTTAGCGCATAGTAACACTGAAGCTTTCTTT
CASSLAHSNTEAFF
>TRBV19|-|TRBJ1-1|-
TGTGCCAGTAGGCAGGATATTGACACTGAAGCTTTCTTT
CASRQDIDTEAFF
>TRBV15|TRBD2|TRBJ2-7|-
TGTGCCACCAGCAGAGAGGGGGAGGGGCAATACGAGCAGTACTTC
CATSREGEGQYEQYF
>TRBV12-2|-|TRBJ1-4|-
TGTGCAAGTCGCAAGGGGGGACGTGATGAAAAACTGTTTTTT
CASRKGGRDEKLFF
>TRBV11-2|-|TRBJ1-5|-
TGTGCCAGCAGCTTAGATGCAGGGGTACATCAGCCCCAGCATTTT
CASSLDAGVHQPQHF
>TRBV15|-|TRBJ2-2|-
TGTGCCACCAGCAGGGGTGCGGGGGCCAGCACCGGGGAGCTGTTTTTT
CATSRGAGASTGELFF
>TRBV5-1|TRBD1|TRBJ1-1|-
TGCGCCAGCCTAAGGGGAACAGGGGCGGACACTGAAGCTTTCTTT
CASLRGTGADTEAFF
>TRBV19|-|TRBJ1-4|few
TGTGCCAGTAGGACGGGAGGGACAACTAATGAAAAACTGTTTTTT
CASRTGGTTNEKLFF
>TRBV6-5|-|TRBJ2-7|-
TGTGCCAGCAGTTACGGGGACTTCTTCCTCGAGCAGTACTTC
CASSYGDFFLEQYF
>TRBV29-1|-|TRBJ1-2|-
TGCAGCGTGGACCCGGGCAGGGGAGGGGGCTACACCTTC
CSVDPGRGGGYTF
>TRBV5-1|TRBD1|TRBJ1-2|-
TGCGCCAGCAGGCCCGGGACAGGGGGTAATGGCTACACCTTC
CASRPGTGGNGYTF
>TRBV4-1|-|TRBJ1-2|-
TGCGCCAGCAGCCAAGAGCCGGCAGGAATGGGCTATGGCTACACCTTC
CASSQEPAGMGYGYTF
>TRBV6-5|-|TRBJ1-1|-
TGTGCCAGCAGTTTTCGAATTTTGATGAACACTGAAGCTTTCTTT
CASSFRILMNTEAFF
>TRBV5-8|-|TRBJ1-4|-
TGTGCCAGCAGCTTAGGAGGGGCGAGTGAAAAACTGTTTTTT
CASSLGGASEKLFF
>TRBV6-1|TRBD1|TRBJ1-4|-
TGTGCCAGCAGTGACCAGGGGGTCGAAAAACTGTTTTTT
CASSDQGVEKLFF
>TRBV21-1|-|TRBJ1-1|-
TGTGCCAGCAGCAAAAGGGTCAGAGTGAACACTGAAGCTTTCTTT
CASSKRVRVNTEAFF
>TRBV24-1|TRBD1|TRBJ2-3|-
TGTGCCACCAGTGATTCCCCCGGACAGGGGGGCACAGATACGCAGTATTTT
CATSDSPGQGGTDTQYF
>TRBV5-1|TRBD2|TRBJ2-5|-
TGCGCCAGCAGCCCCCTAGGAGCGGGAGTTGAGACCCAGTACTTC
CASSPLGAGVETQYF